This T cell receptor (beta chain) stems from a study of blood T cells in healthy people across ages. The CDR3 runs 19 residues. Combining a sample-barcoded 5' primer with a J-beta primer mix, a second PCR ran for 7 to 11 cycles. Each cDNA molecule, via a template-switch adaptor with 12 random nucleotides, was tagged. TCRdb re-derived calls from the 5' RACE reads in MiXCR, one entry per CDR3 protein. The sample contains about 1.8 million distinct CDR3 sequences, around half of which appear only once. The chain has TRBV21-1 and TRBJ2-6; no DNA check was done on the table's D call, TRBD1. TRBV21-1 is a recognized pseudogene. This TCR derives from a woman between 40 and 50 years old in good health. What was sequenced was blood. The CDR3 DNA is TGTGCCAGCAGCACTGAACTGACAGGGCCAAGCTCTGGGGCCAACGTCCTGACTTTC. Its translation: CASSTELTGPSSGANVLTF.